The clone carrying this T cell receptor (beta chain) is judged medium-sized. The data were obtained in a study of T cell repertoires in aging, cancer and after chemotherapy. A mixed TRB-A/B primer pool amplified rearranged TRB by multiplex touch-down PCR. A single record per CDR3 protein comes from TCRdb applying MiXCR to the multiplex PCR reads. The sample shows about 5,300 distinct CDR3 sequences, about a quarter of them seen only once. TCR beta rearrangements were amplified from peripheral blood genomic DNA. This CDR3 contains 16 residues. Germline V lookup: CDR1 MNHEY, CDR2 SMNVEV (reference sequence). V was clipped by 5 bases and J by 4 bases; unmatched bases: 10.

The TCR was taken from a human donor with a solid tumor. The sequenced material came from blood. The genes are TRBV27 and TRBJ2-3, with 9 bases lining up with TRBD2. The chain's CDR3 is CASSILLREGPDTQYF. In nucleotides, the CDR3 is TGTGCCAGCAGTATACTCTTGCGGGAGGGCCCAGATACGCAGTATTTT.